Shown below are 2 T cell receptor beta chains from a single sample sequenced in a study of cytomegalovirus exposure and HLA in healthy donors. Assay used: immunoSEQ multiplex PCR; TCRdb lists only in-frame clones, some missing. The sample contains 150,000 to 200,000 clones, approximately 86% of which appear only once. Input material: PBMCs. These receptors came from a woman aged 18-29 years in good health and CMV-seronegative.

This chain joins TRBV5-1 and TRBJ2-5; 8 bases fit TRBD1. The V gene's germline CDR1 is SGHRS and CDR2 YFSETQ. V was clipped by 4 bases and J by 4 bases; unmatched bases: 9. The CDR3 totals 15 residues. The CDR3 here is CASSQTGADLETQYF. The CDR3 DNA reads as TGCGCCAGCAGCCAGACAGGGGCGGACTTAGAGACCCAGTACTTC.

The V call is TRBV5-1, the J call TRBJ1-3, with 7 bases that match TRBD1. Germline loops: CDR1 SGHRS, CDR2 YFSETQ. The J segment lost 9 bases and the V segment lost 3 bases, leaving 12 bases of the junction unmatched. There are 15 residues in the CDR3. The CDR3 region is CASSSRQGQGGTIYF. CDR3 nucleotide sequence: TGCGCCAGCAGCTCGAGACAGGGCCAGGGGGGCACCATATATTTT.